This T cell receptor (beta chain) was observed in a study of coeliac disease. V lost 1 base to trimming and J lost 7 bases, with 17 bases between them. Germline V CDR1 and CDR2: MGHRA, YSYEKL. This CDR3 comprises 16 residues. Some clones are missing from TCRdb's copy, which holds only in-frame ones; the method was immunoSEQ multiplex PCR. The sample has under 2,500 clones, roughly two thirds seen once. Note on this clone: Its target is unknown.

Regarding the study as a whole: Few TRB amino acid sequences were shared between samples; most were unique. The authors considered this approach unsuitable for unbiased detection of gliadin-specific T cells. In active celiac disease, intraepithelial and lamina propria TRB and TRG repertoires were less clonal than controls.

This chain uses TRBV4-1 with TRBJ1-5, with D perhaps matching TRBD1 (6 bases). This clonotype was sampled from a woman aged 70-85 years with celiac disease on a gluten-free diet. What was sequenced was intraepithelial lymphocytes from the gut. This CDR3 reads CASSQGPGQRLQPQHF. For the CDR3, the DNA is TGCGCCAGCAGCCAAGGGCCCGGACAGAGACTACAGCCCCAGCATTTT.